This is a list of T cell receptor beta chains from one sample in a study of liver allograft versus peripheral blood T cells. TCRdb re-analysed the reads in MiXCR, keeping a single row per CDR3 protein. The sample yields 2,500 to 3,500 distinct CDR3 sequences, 16% seen once. Receptor source: a human patient who had a liver transplant. The T cells may partly be graft donor cells. Both conserved end residues are part of each CDR3. The D gene is left open where the match is weak. Clone size is shown for a subset of rows, as once, few, many or a class of expanded clone.

D gene | J gene | V gene | clone size | CDR3 protein | CDR3 DNA
TRBD1 | TRBJ1-2 | TRBV6-6 | medium-sized | CASRLSGTDGGYTF | TGTGCCAGCAGACTTTCCGGGACAGACGGTGGCTACACCTTC
. | TRBJ2-1 | TRBV24-1 | medium-sized | CATSGGGRPNEQFF | TGTGCCACCAGTGGGGGGGGGCGGCCCAATGAGCAGTTCTTC
TRBD2 | TRBJ2-1 | TRBV6-2/TRBV6-3 | medium-sized | CASDGAGVGEQFF | TGTGCCAGCGATGGAGCGGGGGTGGGTGAGCAGTTCTTC
. | TRBJ1-2 | TRBV9 | medium-sized | CASSVQGSADYGYTF | TGTGCCAGCAGCGTCCAGGGGTCGGCGGACTATGGCTACACCTTC
TRBD1 | TRBJ1-5 | TRBV6-6 | medium-sized | CASSPQGGDGYQPQHF | TGTGCCAGCAGTCCCCAGGGGGGGGATGGGTATCAGCCCCAGCATTTT
. | TRBJ1-1 | TRBV20-1 | . | CSASNSMNTEAFF | TGCAGTGCTAGCAATAGTATGAACACTGAAGCTTTCTTT
. | TRBJ2-4 | TRBV9 | few | CASSAEDGLIQYF | TGTGCCAGCAGCGCCGAGGACGGCCTTATTCAGTACTTC
. | TRBJ2-6 | TRBV5-5 | medium-sized | CASSLSGAGANVLTF | TGTGCCAGCAGCTTATCAGGGGCTGGGGCCAACGTCCTGACTTTC
TRBD2 | TRBJ2-3 | TRBV29-1 | medium-sized | CSVNSGSADTQYF | TGCAGCGTAAATAGCGGGAGCGCAGATACGCAGTATTTT
TRBD1 | TRBJ2-1 | TRBV3-1 | medium-sized | CASSIGTDSYNEQFF | TGTGCCAGCAGCATCGGGACAGACTCCTACAATGAGCAGTTCTTC
. | TRBJ1-1 | TRBV6-6 | few | CASSWTSNTEAFF | TGTGCCAGCAGTTGGACATCGAACACTGAAGCTTTCTTT
TRBD1 | TRBJ1-2 | TRBV9 | . | CASSVGDSNYGYTF | TGTGCCAGCAGCGTAGGGGACAGCAACTATGGCTACACCTTC
TRBD2 | TRBJ2-5 | TRBV7-9 | . | CASSPVRAGGRETQYF | TGTGCCAGCAGCCCCGTCCGGGCGGGGGGGCGAGAGACCCAGTACTTC
. | TRBJ2-5 | TRBV29-1 | . | CSAGGSAKVAQYF | TGCAGCGCTGGGGGCTCCGCGAAGGTGGCCCAGTACTTC
. | TRBJ1-3 | TRBV30 | medium-sized | CAWSVGQRASGNTIYF | TGTGCCTGGAGTGTAGGGCAGCGTGCCTCTGGAAACACCATATATTTT
. | TRBJ1-1 | TRBV6-5 | . | CASSPRPGDTEAFF | TGTGCCAGCAGCCCTCGGCCAGGGGACACTGAAGCTTTCTTT